This T cell receptor beta chain was retrieved from a study of Ad26.COV2.S vaccination and SARS-CoV-2 variants. Study information: The authors gave Ad26.COV2.S intramuscularly, either once or twice 56 days apart. Study findings and constraints: TCR breadth and depth analyses may have underestimated total T cell responses. Substantial post-vaccination breadth of spike-specific CD8+ and CD4+ T cell responses was reported. Vaccine and placebo recipients had comparable breadth of non-spike TCRs.

The CDR3 runs 11 residues. The germline V and J ends were trimmed by 4 bases and 3 bases, with 6 bases remaining between them. From germline, CDR1 is SQVTM and CDR2 ANQGSEA. Concerning this clone itself: Antigen unknown.

Profiled with immunoSEQ multiplex PCR; TCRdb holds only in-frame clones, not every one. The table records some 350,000 clones, roughly 81% of them present only once. Treatment denoted: around 19 received Ad26.COV2.S at low or high dose, single or two shots; roughly 5 received placebo; per-sample allocation not given. Sampling happened 63 days after the first vaccine or placebo injection. This receptor was taken from a person aged 18-65 years who received the Ad26.COV2.S COVID-19 vaccine or a placebo. This chain connects TRBV29-1 to TRBJ1-2; possible D gene TRBD1, 5 bases. The starting material was peripheral blood, obtained in a trial of Ad26.COV2.S vaccine versus placebo. The CDR3 bases are TGCAGCGTTGTGGGGGACTATGGCTACACCTTC. This translates into CSVVGDYGYTF.